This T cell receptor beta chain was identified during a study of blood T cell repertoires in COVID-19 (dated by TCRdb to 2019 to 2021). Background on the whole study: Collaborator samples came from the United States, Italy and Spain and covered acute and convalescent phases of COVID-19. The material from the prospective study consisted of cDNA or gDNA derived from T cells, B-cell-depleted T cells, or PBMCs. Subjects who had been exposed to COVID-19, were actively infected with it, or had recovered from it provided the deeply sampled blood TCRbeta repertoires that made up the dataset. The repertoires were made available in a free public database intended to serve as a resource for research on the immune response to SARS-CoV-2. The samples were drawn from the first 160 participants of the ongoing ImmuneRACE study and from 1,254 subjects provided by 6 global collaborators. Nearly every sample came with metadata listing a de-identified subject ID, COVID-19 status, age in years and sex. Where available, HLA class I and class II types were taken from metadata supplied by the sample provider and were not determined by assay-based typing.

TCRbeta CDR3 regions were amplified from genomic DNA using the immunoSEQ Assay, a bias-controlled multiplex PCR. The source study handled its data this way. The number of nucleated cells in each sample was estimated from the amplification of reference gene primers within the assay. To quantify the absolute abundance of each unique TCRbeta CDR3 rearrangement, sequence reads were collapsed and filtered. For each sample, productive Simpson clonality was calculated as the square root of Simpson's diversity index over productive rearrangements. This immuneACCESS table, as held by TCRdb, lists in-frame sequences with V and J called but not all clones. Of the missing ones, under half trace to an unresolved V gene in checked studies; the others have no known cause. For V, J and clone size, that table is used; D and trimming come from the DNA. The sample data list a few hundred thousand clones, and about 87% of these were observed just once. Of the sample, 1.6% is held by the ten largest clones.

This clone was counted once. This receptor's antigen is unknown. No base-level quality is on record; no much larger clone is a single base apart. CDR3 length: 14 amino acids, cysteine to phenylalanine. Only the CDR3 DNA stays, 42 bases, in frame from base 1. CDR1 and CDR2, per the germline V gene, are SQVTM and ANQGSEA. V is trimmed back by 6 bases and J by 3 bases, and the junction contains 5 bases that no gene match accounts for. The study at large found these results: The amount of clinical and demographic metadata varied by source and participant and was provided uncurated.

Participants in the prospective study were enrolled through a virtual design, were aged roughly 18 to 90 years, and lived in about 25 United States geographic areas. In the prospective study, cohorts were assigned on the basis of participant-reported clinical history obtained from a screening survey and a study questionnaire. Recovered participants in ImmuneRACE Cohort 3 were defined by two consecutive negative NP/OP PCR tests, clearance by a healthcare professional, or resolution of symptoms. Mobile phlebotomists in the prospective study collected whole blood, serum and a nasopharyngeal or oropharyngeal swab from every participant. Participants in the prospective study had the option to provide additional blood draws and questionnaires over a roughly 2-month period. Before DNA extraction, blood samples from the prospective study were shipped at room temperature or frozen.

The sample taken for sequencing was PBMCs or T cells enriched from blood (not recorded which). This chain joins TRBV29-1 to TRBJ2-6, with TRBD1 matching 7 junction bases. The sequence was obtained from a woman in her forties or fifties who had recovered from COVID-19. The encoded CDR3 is CSVLQGSGANVLTF. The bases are TGCAGCGTCTTACAGGGGAGTGGGGCCAACGTCCTGACTTTC.